Shown below are 30 T cell receptor beta chains from a single sample sequenced in a study of PD-1 blockade in classical Hodgkin lymphoma. Data came from immunoSEQ multiplex PCR; TCRdb stores just in-frame clones and leaves some out. Among more than 45,000 clones listed, under 95% were seen once. Autologous stem cell transplantation was followed by relapse in every patient, and brentuximab vedotin exposure varied. Sample: peripheral blood mononuclear cells (PBMCs), taken before the second cycle of nivolumab. The receptor source for this set is a human donor with classical Hodgkin lymphoma.

The chain links TRBV27 to TRBJ2-2, with TRBD2 identical over 15 bases. Per germline, CDR1 MNHEY and CDR2 SMNVEV (reference sequence). This CDR3 has 17 amino acids. V gave up 5 bases and J gave up 4 bases; unmatched junction bases: 5. The CDR3 region is CASSGLAGGRGTGELFF. The CDR3 DNA reads TGTGCCAGCAGTGGACTAGCGGGGGGGCGCGGCACCGGGGAGCTGTTTTTT.

The rearrangement uses TRBV15 and TRBJ2-7, with D uncertain. Germline lookup yields CDR1 LNHNV and CDR2 YYDKDF (reference sequence). The V end was cut by 0 bases, the J end by 0 bases, with 9 bases between. This CDR3 has 15 amino acids. CDR3 sequence (DNA): TGTGCCACCAGCAGAGATCCAAGCGACTCCTACGAGCAGTACTTC. It codes for CATSRDPSDSYEQYF.

The CDR3 nucleotides read TGTGCCAGCGGGGCGCAGGGGGCGGAAGAGACCCAGTACTTC. It codes for CASGAQGAEETQYF. The chain carries TRBV6-6 and TRBJ2-5, with TRBD1 identical over 8 bases. After removal of 8 bases from V and 3 bases from J, the junction contained 8 bases not matched to a gene. CDR1 and CDR2 (germline): MNHNY, SVGAGI (reference sequence). The CDR3 is made up of 14 amino acids.

The genes are TRBV6-6 and TRBJ1-5; tentative D call: TRBD1 (5 bases). Per the germline V gene, CDR1 is MNHNY and CDR2 is SVGAGI (reference sequence). CDR3 length equals 15 residues. The V and J ends lost 9 bases and 3 bases respectively, with 18 bases between them. The CDR3 DNA reads as TGTGCCAGTGCTACCGATACAGGAGACAATCAGCCCCAGCATTTT. It translates to CASATDTGDNQPQHF.

The chain employs TRBV13 and TRBJ1-1, with 8 bases matching TRBD1. Germline CDR1 PRHDT, CDR2 FYEKMQ (reference sequence). The J segment lost 6 bases and the V segment lost 1 base, leaving 4 bases of the junction unmatched. This CDR3 has 14 residues. The CDR3 coding sequence is TGTGCCAGCAGCTTAGAACAGGGGGTCTCTGAAGCTTTCTTT. Translating gives CASSLEQGVSEAFF.

The chain has TRBV11-2 and TRBJ2-7, with TRBD2 matching over 10 bases. The CDR3 length is 14 residues. V shed 1 base and J 3 bases; nucleotides not matched to a gene: 0. Per germline, CDR1 SGHAT and CDR2 FQNNGV. CDR3 nucleotide sequence: TGTGCCAGCAGCTTAGGACTAGCGGGCTACGAGCAGTACTTC. Protein: CASSLGLAGYEQYF.

The chain is built from TRBV9 and TRBJ2-5, with 10 bases lining up with TRBD1. The CDR3 consists of 17 residues. J gave up 5 bases and V 1 base, and 11 bases lay outside the gene matches. Per germline, CDR1 SGDLS and CDR2 YYNGEE. Here the CDR3 reads CASSVSVGTGDMETQYF. CDR3 nucleotide sequence: TGTGCCAGCAGCGTAAGCGTAGGGACAGGGGATATGGAGACCCAGTACTTC.

The V call is TRBV28, the J call TRBJ1-1; D may be TRBD1 (5 bases). This CDR3 region has 12 residues. V was clipped by 6 bases and J by 6 bases, with 11 bases between them. Germline values: CDR1 MDHEN, CDR2 SYDVKM. The CDR3 coding sequence is TGTGCCAGCAGCTACTTGGGGGCTGAAGCTTTCTTT. This translates into CASSYLGAEAFF.

CDR3 DNA: TGTGCCAGCAGTCCCAACTACGAGCAGTACTTC. Translation: CASSPNYEQYF. The V gene is TRBV7-3, the J gene TRBJ2-7; D unresolved. Looked up from germline, CDR1 is SGHTA and CDR2 is FQGTGA. V was pared by 6 bases and J by 3 bases, with 6 bases between. The CDR3 length is 11 residues.

On this clone itself: An end of the junction differs from the germline gene, which may be a read error. The chain combines TRBV5-6 with TRBJ1-2; maybe TRBD1 (5 bases). CDR1 and CDR2 from the germline V gene are SGHDT and YYEEEE. The CDR3 runs 13 residues. CDR3 in DNA: TGTGCCAGCAGCTTGGCCTTAGTTGAGGGGCCACACTTC. The encoded protein is CASSLALVEGPHF.

This CDR3 is CASSIGQVEAFF. Here the CDR3 DNA reads TGTGCCAGTAGTATCGGACAGGTTGAAGCTTTCTTT. This chain uses TRBV19 with TRBJ1-1; the match to TRBD1 covers 7 bases. Unmatched junction bases numbered 2, after V lost 3 bases and J lost 7 bases. This CDR3 is 12 amino acids long. The germline CDR1 and CDR2 sequences are LNHDA and SQIVND (reference sequence).

As to this clone: One end of the junction is discordant with germline, which a read error may explain. The chain links TRBV25-1 to TRBJ2-3; D may match TRBD1 or TRBD2 (5 bases each). CDR3 length: 13 amino acids. Per germline, CDR1 MGHDK and CDR2 SYGVNS. The CDR3: CASSEREWVGESF. The CDR3 DNA is TGTGCCAGCAGTGAGAGAGAATGGGTGGGGGAGTCTTTT.

This rearrangement joins TRBV29-1 to TRBJ2-7, with D possibly being TRBD1 (5 bases). V dropped 2 bases and J dropped 9 bases, with 20 bases sitting between them. CDR1 SQVTM and CDR2 ANQGSEA come from the germline V gene. This CDR3 is built from 14 residues. The CDR3 nucleotides are TGCAGCGTTGAAACTGGACACGGATCCGGGCGGCAGTACTTC. Amino acids: CSVETGHGSGRQYF.

The chain couples TRBV7-6 to TRBJ1-1; possibly TRBD1 for D (5 bases). The CDR3 is 11 residues long. The V end lost 5 bases, the J end lost 6 bases, and 7 bases lay between the germline ends. The germline V gene has CDR1 SGHVS and CDR2 FNYEAQ. DNA of the CDR3: TGTGCCAGCAGCACGGGGCCTGAAGCTTTCTTT. This encodes CASSTGPEAFF. The full variable domain, its missing parts supplied by reference TRBV7-6 and TRBJ1-1, is GAGVSQSPRYKVTKRGQDVALRCDPISGHVSLYWYRQALGQGPEFLTYFNYEAQQDKSGLPNDRFSAERPEGSISTLTIQRTEQRDSAMYRCASSTGPEAFFGQGTRLTVV.

V gene TRBV2 combines with J gene TRBJ1-4; 8 bases map to TRBD1. Germline V gene data show CDR1 as SNHLY and CDR2 as FYNNEI. This CDR3 spans 14 amino acids. With 6 bases clipped from V and 2 bases from J, the junction kept 2 bases outside the gene matches. CDR3 coding DNA: TGTGCCAGCAGCAGACAGGGGACTAATGAAAAACTGTTTTTT. Translation: CASSRQGTNEKLFF.

J is TRBJ2-7 and V is TRBV11-2; 11 positions match TRBD2. CDR1 is SGHAT, CDR2 FQNNGV, per germline. With 4 bases clipped from V and 3 bases from J, the junction kept 8 bases outside the gene matches. CDR3 size: 16 residues. The DNA for the CDR3 is TGTGCCAGCAGCTCCAAAGCGGGACTAGCGGACTACGAGCAGTACTTC. Protein: CASSSKAGLADYEQYF.

The rearrangement uses TRBV30 and TRBJ1-5; D perhaps matches TRBD1 (5 bases). The CDR3 totals 15 residues. Germline V gene lookup returns CDR1 GTSNPN and CDR2 SVGIG (reference sequence). V lost 5 bases and J lost 7, with 21 bases in between. The CDR3 DNA is TGTGCCTGGGGCGAGACCGGGACGACGGGACAGCCCCAGCATTTT. Its protein product is CAWGETGTTGQPQHF. The full variable domain, its missing parts supplied by reference TRBV30 and TRBJ1-5, is SQTIHQWPATLVQPVGSPLSLECTVEGTSNPNLYWYRQAAGRGLQLLFYSVGIGQISSEVPQNLSASRPQDRQFILSSKKLLLSDSGFYLCAWGETGTTGQPQHFGDGTRLSIL.

The V gene is TRBV13, the J gene TRBJ1-1; D is uncertain. Germline loops: CDR1 PRHDT, CDR2 FYEKMQ (reference sequence). The V end lost 5 bases, the J end lost 0 bases, and 10 bases lay between the germline ends. This CDR3 is 14 amino acids long. The CDR3 spells CASSIRRLNTEAFF. The CDR3 coding sequence is TGTGCCAGCAGCATCAGACGGCTGAACACTGAAGCTTTCTTT.

This clone was detected only once. The chain uses TRBV28 and TRBJ1-2, with D unresolved. This CDR3 has 13 amino acids. Trimming shortened V by 3 bases and J by 1 base, and 6 bases separated the two germline ends. Germline CDR1 reads MDHEN; CDR2 reads SYDVKM. The CDR3, as DNA: TGTGCCAGCAGTTTTCACGGTAACTATGGCTACACCTTC. Amino acids: CASSFHGNYGYTF.

The rearrangement joins TRBV5-1 to TRBJ2-1, with TRBD2 matching 8 bases. This CDR3 is 15 amino acids long. Germline-derived CDR1 and CDR2 are SGHRS and YFSETQ. Trimming removed 2 bases from V and 2 bases from J; junction bases left unmatched: 3. The DNA of the CDR3 is TGCGCCAGCAGCTTAGGTAGCGGGACCTACAATGAGCAGTTCTTC. Translating it yields CASSLGSGTYNEQFF.

J is TRBJ2-3 and V is TRBV6-5; D remains unclear. With 7 bases removed from V and 0 bases from J, the gap between germline ends came to 11 bases. The CDR3 totals 14 residues. Germline CDR1 MNHEY, CDR2 SVGAGI. CDR3 residues: CASKSRTSTDTQYF. CDR3 bases: TGTGCCAGCAAATCCCGGACCAGCACAGATACGCAGTATTTT.

The rearrangement uses TRBV5-1 and TRBJ1-2; unclear D gene. Germline CDR1 and CDR2: SGHRS and YFSETQ. The CDR3 has 14 residues. The germline V and J ends were trimmed by 4 bases and 4 bases, with 14 bases remaining between them. CDR3 region: CASSSRADGYGYTF. DNA for the CDR3: TGCGCCAGCAGCAGTAGGGCAGACGGCTATGGCTACACCTTC. Full variable domain (remainder filled in from reference TRBV5-1 and TRBJ1-2): KAGVTQTPRYLIKTRGQQVTLSCSPISGHRSVSWYQQTPGQGLQFLFEYFSETQRNKGNFPGRFSGRQFSNSRSEMNVSTLELGDSALYLCASSSRADGYGYTFGSGTRLTVV.

The V and J genes are TRBV19 and TRBJ2-7, with D possibly TRBD2 on 5 matching bases. The CDR3 is 11 residues long. V lost 5 bases and J 3 bases, leaving 5 bases between the germline ends. Germline V gives CDR1 LNHDA, CDR2 SQIVND (reference sequence). CDR3 coding DNA: TGTGCCAGTAGTCGGGGCTACGAGCAGTACTTC. Amino acids: CASSRGYEQYF.

The CDR3 DNA sequence: TGTGCCAGCGCGGTATTACAGGGGGCCTACAATGAGCAGTTCTTC. Its protein product is CASAVLQGAYNEQFF. The chain has TRBV7-9 and TRBJ2-1; TRBD1 aligns across 8 bases. V lost 8 bases to trimming and J lost 2 bases; unmatched junction nucleotides: 8. Germline CDR1 and CDR2: SEHNR and FQNEAQ (reference sequence). This CDR3 comprises 15 residues.

The V and J genes are TRBV6-4 and TRBJ1-6, with 7 bases that match TRBD1. CDR3 length: 22 amino acids. The V gene's germline CDR1 is MRHNA and CDR2 SNTAGT. V dropped 0 bases and J dropped 10; count of bases not matched to a gene: 27. In DNA, the CDR3 is TGTGCCAGCAGTGACTCGAATCCCACCAACTTTAGCGTAGACAGGGAATTGTCACCCCTCCACTTT. Protein product: CASSDSNPTNFSVDRELSPLHF.

This clone occurred once. The chain uses TRBV27 and TRBJ1-2; no reliable D call. CDR3 length: 12 amino acids. V gave up 9 bases and J gave up 3 bases, with 11 bases separating them. Per germline, CDR1 MNHEY and CDR2 SMNVEV (reference sequence). Here the CDR3 DNA reads TGTGCCAGTCGAGGATTGGACTATGGCTACACCTTC. This encodes CASRGLDYGYTF.

The chain has TRBV13 and TRBJ1-4; D possibly corresponds to TRBD1 (5 bases). Germline-derived CDR1 and CDR2 are PRHDT and FYEKMQ (reference sequence). The CDR3 runs 12 residues. V was trimmed by 4 bases and J by 14 bases, leaving 14 bases between them. The DNA of the CDR3 is TGTGCCAGCAGCTCGAGCGGGGCTCAGCTGTTTTTT. Translation: CASSSSGAQLFF.

The CDR3 DNA reads TGTGCCTGGAGTCTAGCAGGTGTCCAGCCCCAGCATTTT. Its protein product is CAWSLAGVQPQHF. This chain uses TRBV30 with TRBJ1-5; D unresolved. This CDR3 is 13 amino acids long. Germline V gene data show CDR1 as GTSNPN and CDR2 as SVGIG (reference sequence). The germline V and J ends were trimmed by 2 bases and 7 bases, with 12 bases remaining between them.

The chain employs TRBV9 and TRBJ2-3; 8 bases match TRBD2. CDR3 length: 16 amino acids. V was clipped by 3 bases and J by 8 bases; unmatched bases: 14. Germline V gives CDR1 SGDLS, CDR2 YYNGEE. CDR3 amino acids: CASSGRWGTSSATQYF. The DNA for the CDR3 is TGTGCCAGCAGCGGACGCTGGGGGACTAGTTCAGCTACGCAGTATTTT.

V gene TRBV7-3 combines with J gene TRBJ1-1, with TRBD1 as a possible D gene (5 bases). In germline, CDR1 is SGHTA, CDR2 FQGTGA. V was pared by 4 bases and J by 7 bases, with 7 bases between. This CDR3 region has 11 residues. The CDR3 spells CASSWGDEAFF. The CDR3 region has the DNA TGTGCCAGCAGCTGGGGGGATGAAGCTTTCTTT.